These T cell receptor beta chains were read from a single sample in a study of T cell repertoires in cytomegalovirus infection. MiXCR, applied by TCRdb to the reads, yields one record per CDR3 protein. Of over 150,000 distinct CDR3 sequences in the sample, approximately 19% were seen once. Sequencing used PBMCs. Receptors originate from a human donor in good health (CMV status not recorded). Some clones in this sample may be carry-over from other donors' samples. The CDR3 runs from the conserved cysteine through the conserved F or W. D genes are given only for firm matches. Some rows have no size entry. The others give once, few or many, or a class for an expanded clone.

clone_size j_call v_call d_call cdr3_aa cdr3_nt
many TRBJ2-6 TRBV25-1 NA CASSERSGRESGANVLTF TGTGCCAGCAGTGAGCGTTCGGGGCGCGAGTCTGGGGCCAACGTCCTGACTTTC
many TRBJ1-5 TRBV28 TRBD1 CASSLGGDRVRPQHF TGTGCCAGCAGTCTGGGGGGGGACAGGGTTCGGCCCCAGCATTTT
NA TRBJ2-4 TRBV15 NA CATSLKNRVKNIQYF TGTGCCACCAGCCTTAAAAACAGGGTCAAAAACATTCAGTACTTC
NA TRBJ1-1 TRBV19 NA CASRTISEAFF TGTGCCAGTAGGACAATCTCTGAAGCTTTCTTT
NA TRBJ1-1 TRBV19 NA CASSIESPGQGAFGTEAFF TGTGCCAGTAGTATAGAATCCCCCGGCCAGGGAGCGTTTGGCACTGAAGCTTTCTTT
few TRBJ2-1 TRBV29-1 NA CSVLQGSLGNEQFF TGCAGCGTTCTCCAGGGGTCGTTAGGGAATGAGCAGTTCTTC
few TRBJ2-3 TRBV4-1 TRBD2 CASSQDLGSGEDF TGCGCCAGCAGCCAAGATCTGGGCAGCGGGGAGGATTTT
few TRBJ1-1 TRBV15 NA CATSRDPGNTEAFF TGTGCCACCAGCAGAGATCCGGGGAACACTGAAGCTTTCTTT
NA TRBJ2-7 TRBV6-2/TRBV6-3 TRBD2 CASRRFESGRSYEQYF TGTGCCAGCAGACGCTTTGAAAGCGGGAGGAGCTACGAGCAGTACTTC
few TRBJ1-2 TRBV4-3 NA CASSQDPLGVMDGYTF TGCGCCAGCAGCCAAGATCCCCTCGGAGTAATGGATGGCTACACCTTC
NA TRBJ1-5 TRBV7-9 NA CASSLDGTFQPQHF TGTGCCAGCAGCTTGGACGGAACCTTTCAGCCCCAGCATTTT
many TRBJ2-7 TRBV7-2 TRBD2 CASSFGLAGYSYEQYF TGTGCCAGCAGCTTTGGACTAGCGGGGTACTCCTACGAGCAGTACTTC
many TRBJ1-2 TRBV28 NA CASSLARDYGYTF TGTGCCAGCAGTTTAGCCAGGGACTATGGCTACACCTTC
few TRBJ1-5 TRBV20-1 NA CSARKAVSGNQPQHF TGCAGTGCTAGAAAGGCCGTCAGCGGAAATCAGCCCCAGCATTTT
many TRBJ2-7 TRBV7-2 TRBD2 CASRQDGTSGGYEQYF TGTGCCAGCAGACAGGATGGGACTAGCGGGGGCTACGAGCAGTACTTC
NA TRBJ1-5 TRBV12-3/TRBV12-4 NA CASSSLPGPGQPQHF TGTGCCAGCAGTTCGCTCCCAGGGCCGGGTCAGCCCCAGCATTTT
few TRBJ2-2 TRBV12-3/TRBV12-4 NA CASSLLQATGELFF TGTGCCAGCAGTCTCCTCCAGGCCACCGGGGAGCTGTTTTTT
few TRBJ2-7 TRBV20-1 NA CSARPTTPPSYEQYF TGCAGTGCTAGACCTACGACTCCGCCCTCCTACGAGCAGTACTTC
many TRBJ2-1 TRBV19 TRBD2 CASSMPGLAGGPRLFF TGTGCCAGTAGTATGCCCGGACTAGCGGGAGGGCCGAGGCTGTTCTTC
NA TRBJ2-2 TRBV7-3 NA CASSLTRGELFF TGTGCCAGCAGCTTAACTCGCGGGGAGCTGTTTTTT
many TRBJ1-6 TRBV12-3/TRBV12-4 TRBD1 CASSLRDRGNSPLHF TGTGCCAGCAGTTTGCGGGACAGGGGAAATTCACCCCTCCACTTT
few TRBJ2-1 TRBV11-3 NA CASSLVLAIANEQFF TGTGCCAGCAGCTTAGTTTTAGCGATTGCCAATGAGCAGTTCTTC
many TRBJ1-2 TRBV7-2 NA CASSLVVPGDHNSFNYGYTF TGTGCCAGCAGCTTAGTCGTACCGGGGGACCATAATTCATTCAACTATGGCTACACCTTC
many TRBJ2-7 TRBV7-2 NA CASSLRGSASYEQYF TGTGCCAGCAGCTTACGGGGTAGCGCTTCCTACGAGCAGTACTTC
few TRBJ2-1 TRBV6-1 TRBD2 CAHKGLADYNEQFF TGTGCCCACAAAGGGCTAGCGGACTACAATGAGCAGTTCTTC
NA TRBJ2-6 TRBV4-1 NA CASSQVAGGSSGANVLTF TGTGCCAGCAGCCAAGTTGCCGGGGGCAGCTCTGGGGCCAACGTCCTGACTTTC
few TRBJ2-3 TRBV6-2/TRBV6-3 NA CASSYPTRGVTDTQYF TGTGCCAGCAGTTACCCCACCAGGGGGGTCACAGATACGCAGTATTTT
many TRBJ2-7 TRBV7-2 TRBD1 CASSHRTGEQYF TGTGCCAGCAGCCATCGGACAGGCGAGCAGTACTTC
few TRBJ1-1 TRBV28 TRBD1 CASTQGGPNTEAFF TGTGCCAGCACCCAGGGGGGGCCGAACACTGAAGCTTTCTTT
few TRBJ1-1 TRBV2 NA CASSEALGMNTEAFF TGTGCCAGCAGTGAAGCGCTGGGGATGAACACTGAAGCTTTCTTT
once TRBJ1-1 TRBV7-3 NA CASSVTINTEAFF TGTGCCAGCAGCGTAACAATCAACACTGAAGCTTTCTTT
few TRBJ1-2 TRBV27 NA CASSSLGISNYGYTF TGTGCCAGCAGTTCCCTGGGTATTAGTAACTATGGCTACACCTTC
NA TRBJ2-4 TRBV14 NA CASSLIDHIQYF TGTGCCAGCAGCTTAATTGACCACATTCAGTACTTC
few TRBJ2-7 TRBV7-2 NA CASSLSLSSYEQYF TGTGCCAGCAGCTTAAGTTTAAGCTCCTACGAGCAGTACTTC
NA TRBJ2-7 TRBV28 NA CASSSRQLLEQYF TGTGCCAGCAGTTCAAGACAGCTACTAGAGCAGTACTTC
few TRBJ1-5 TRBV12-3/TRBV12-4 TRBD1 CASSPRGLNNQPQHF TGTGCCAGCAGCCCCAGGGGGCTAAACAATCAGCCCCAGCATTTT
NA TRBJ2-3 TRBV10-3 NA CAISAGETDTQYF TGTGCCATCAGTGCAGGCGAAACCGATACGCAGTATTTT
few TRBJ2-6 TRBV7-3 TRBD1 CASSPGTAGANVLTF TGTGCCAGCAGCCCGGGGACAGCTGGGGCCAACGTCCTGACTTTC
NA TRBJ1-5 TRBV12-3/TRBV12-4 TRBD1 CASTRQGASNQPQHF TGTGCCAGCACCCGACAGGGGGCGAGCAATCAGCCCCAGCATTTT
NA TRBJ2-1 TRBV9 TRBD2 CASSVGVGAGGTYNEQFF TGTGCCAGCAGCGTAGGAGTGGGGGCGGGAGGGACCTACAATGAGCAGTTCTTC
many TRBJ1-1 TRBV7-8 NA CASSLAQGGGAEAFF TGTGCCAGCAGCTTAGCGCAAGGTGGGGGGGCTGAAGCTTTCTTT
few TRBJ2-7 TRBV25-1 NA CASSHRGRDISYEQYF TGTGCCAGCAGTCACCGGGGTCGGGACATCTCCTACGAGCAGTACTTC
NA TRBJ2-3 TRBV20-1 TRBD2 CSARAAGENTDTQYF TGCAGTGCTAGAGCGGCGGGAGAGAACACAGATACGCAGTATTTT
NA TRBJ2-3 TRBV19 NA CASSILPDTQYF TGTGCCAGTAGTATATTACCAGATACGCAGTATTTT
NA TRBJ1-1 TRBV6-5 NA CASSYSLLGQRNTEAFF TGTGCCAGCAGTTACTCTCTCCTGGGACAAAGGAACACTGAAGCTTTCTTT
NA TRBJ1-2 TRBV7-6 NA CASSLGGTSEGYTF TGTGCCAGCAGCCTGGGGGGCACCTCGGAGGGCTACACCTTC
few TRBJ2-3 TRBV7-3 TRBD1 CASSLQPTGITTDTQYF TGTGCCAGCAGCCTACAACCGACAGGGATAACGACAGATACGCAGTATTTT
NA TRBJ1-1 TRBV7-3 NA CPSSYRRTSEAFF TGTCCCAGCAGCTACAGGAGGACGTCTGAAGCTTTCTTT
NA TRBJ1-3 TRBV11-2 TRBD1 CASSNTGVGGNTIYF TGTGCCAGCAGCAACACAGGGGTGGGAGGAAACACCATATATTTT
many TRBJ1-5 TRBV7-2 NA CASSVNSNQPQHF TGTGCCAGCAGCGTGAATAGCAATCAGCCCCAGCATTTT
few TRBJ1-4 TRBV19 NA CARRTGYNEKLFF TGTGCCAGACGTACAGGGTATAATGAAAAACTGTTTTTT
many TRBJ2-1 TRBV12-3/TRBV12-4 NA CASSQGTFYNEQFF TGTGCCAGCAGTCAGGGGACCTTTTACAATGAGCAGTTCTTC
NA TRBJ2-1 TRBV27 TRBD2 CASSLIAGGPSGSYNEQFF TGTGCCAGCAGTCTGATAGCGGGAGGGCCTTCCGGTTCCTACAATGAGCAGTTCTTC